The sequence of this TCR beta chain was determined in a study of shared clonotypes between healthy human individuals. Background on the study: Donors had three CD4 naive, three CD4 memory, two CD8 naive and one CD8 memory plate apiece.

Subsets obtained from CD4+ cells comprised CD45RA+ naive and CD45RA-negative memory cells. The CDR3 sequence is 17 residues long. From germline, CDR1 is KGHSH and CDR2 LQKENI. The V and J ends lost 0 bases and 0 bases, in that order; junction bases with no gene match: 2. As originally analysed: Filtering differed, since immunoSEQ gave only junction sequences and no quality scores. Using immunoSEQ multiplex PCR, the repertoire was profiled, and TCRdb retains in-frame clones only, with some absent. From that table come the V and J calls and clone size; the DNA was used to work out D and trimming. The table has about 2,500,000 clones, roughly nine tenths seen once; the top ten hold 0.14%.

This rearrangement joins TRBV18 to TRBJ2-3; 11 nucleotides match TRBD2. The sequenced material came from naive CD4+ T cells sorted from blood. Noted subset: CD45RA+ positively selected. The origin of this receptor is a young man in good health. The CDR3 spells CASSPPVAGGSTDTQYF. CDR3 in DNA: TGTGCCAGCTCACCACCGGTAGCGGGAGGGAGCACAGATACGCAGTATTTT.